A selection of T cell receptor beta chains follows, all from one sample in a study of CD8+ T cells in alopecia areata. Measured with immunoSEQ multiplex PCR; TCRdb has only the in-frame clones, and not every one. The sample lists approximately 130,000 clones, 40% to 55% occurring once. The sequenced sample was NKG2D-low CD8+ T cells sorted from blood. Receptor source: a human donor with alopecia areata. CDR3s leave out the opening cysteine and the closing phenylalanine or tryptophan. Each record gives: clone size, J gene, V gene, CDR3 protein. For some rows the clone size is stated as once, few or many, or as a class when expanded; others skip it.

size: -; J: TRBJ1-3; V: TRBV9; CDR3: ASLGPDGNTIY
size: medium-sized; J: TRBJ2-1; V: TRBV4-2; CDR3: ASSQEGLPDLPNEQF
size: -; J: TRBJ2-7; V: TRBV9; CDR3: ASSSGESGGYEQY
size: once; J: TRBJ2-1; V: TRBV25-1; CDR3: ASSRQTDNEQF
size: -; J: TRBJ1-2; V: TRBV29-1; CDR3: STPGLQNGYT
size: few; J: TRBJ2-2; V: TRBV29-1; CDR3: SVRAGELF
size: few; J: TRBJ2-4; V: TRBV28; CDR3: ASSRGDLQY
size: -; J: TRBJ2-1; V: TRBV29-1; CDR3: SVQTATYNEQF
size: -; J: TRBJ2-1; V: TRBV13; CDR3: ASSAGTGGLNEQF
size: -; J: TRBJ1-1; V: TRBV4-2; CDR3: ASSQDRAGVGTEAF
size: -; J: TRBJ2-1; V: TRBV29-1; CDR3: SIPWEGRYNEQF
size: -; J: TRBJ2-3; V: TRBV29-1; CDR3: SVEDRRSGRDTQY
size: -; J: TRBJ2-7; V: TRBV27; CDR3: ASSSPGEQY
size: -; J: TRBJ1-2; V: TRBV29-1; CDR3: SVPPEKDYGYT
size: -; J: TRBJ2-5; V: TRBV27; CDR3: ASSWGGQETQY
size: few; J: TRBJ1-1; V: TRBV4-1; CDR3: ASSQGQLNTEAF
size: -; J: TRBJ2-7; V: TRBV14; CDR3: ASSNGSPEQY
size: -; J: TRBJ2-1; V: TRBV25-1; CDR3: ASSETQEQF
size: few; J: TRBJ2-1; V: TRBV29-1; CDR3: SVGVAGESTEQF
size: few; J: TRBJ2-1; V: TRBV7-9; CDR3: ASSLGWEQF
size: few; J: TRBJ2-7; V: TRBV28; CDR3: ASSRKGTEQY
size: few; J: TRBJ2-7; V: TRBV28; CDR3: ASGTHDRY
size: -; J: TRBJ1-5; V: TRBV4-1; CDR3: ASSQERGDPNQPQH
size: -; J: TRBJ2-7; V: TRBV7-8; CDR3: ASSPEEYSYEQY
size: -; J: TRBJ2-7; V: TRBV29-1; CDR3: SVEEGGEAYEQY
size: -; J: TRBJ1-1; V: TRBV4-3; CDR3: ASSQSIGQRTEAF
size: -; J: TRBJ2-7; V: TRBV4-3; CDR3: ASSQDSGGMSGEQY
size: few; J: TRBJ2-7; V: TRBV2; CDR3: ASSDLGQGPGEQY
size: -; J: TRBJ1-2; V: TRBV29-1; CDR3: SVDSRGDYGYT
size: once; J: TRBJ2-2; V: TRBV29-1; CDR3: SVVENTGELF
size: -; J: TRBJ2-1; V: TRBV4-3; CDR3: ASSQDSGNEQF
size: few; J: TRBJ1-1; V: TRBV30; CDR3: AWIRSTEAF
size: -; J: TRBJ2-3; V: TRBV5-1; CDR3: ASSRLQKDTQY
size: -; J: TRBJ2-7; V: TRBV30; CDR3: AWSVSEYEQY
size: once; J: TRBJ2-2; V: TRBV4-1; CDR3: ASSQESGLAGELF
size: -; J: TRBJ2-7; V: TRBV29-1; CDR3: SAGAGDYEQY
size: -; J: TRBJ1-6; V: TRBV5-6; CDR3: ASSQIDGPLH
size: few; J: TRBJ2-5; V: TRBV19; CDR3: ASSIRGAEEETQY
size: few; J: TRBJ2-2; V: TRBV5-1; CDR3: ASSLTDPGELF
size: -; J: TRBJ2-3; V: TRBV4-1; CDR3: ASSQDPPPTGTGIDDTQY
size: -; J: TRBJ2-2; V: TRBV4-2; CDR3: ASSQGLDTGELF
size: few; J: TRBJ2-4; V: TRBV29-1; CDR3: SVEPGGNIQY
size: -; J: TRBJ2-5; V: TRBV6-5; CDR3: ASTLQGRRGETQY
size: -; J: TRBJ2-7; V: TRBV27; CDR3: ASSLNGREQY
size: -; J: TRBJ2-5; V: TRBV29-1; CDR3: SVETGVVSSPQEETQY
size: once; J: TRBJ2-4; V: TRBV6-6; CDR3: ASSFPGEWTKNIQY
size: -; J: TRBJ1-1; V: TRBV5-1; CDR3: ASSLEQPNTEAF
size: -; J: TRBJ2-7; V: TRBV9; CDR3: ASSVGTVPSYEQY
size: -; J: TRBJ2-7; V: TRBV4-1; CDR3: ASSQSPSSYEQY
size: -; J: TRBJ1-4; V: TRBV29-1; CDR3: SVMTTGSAEKLF
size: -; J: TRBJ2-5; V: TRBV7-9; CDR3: ASSLVEETQY
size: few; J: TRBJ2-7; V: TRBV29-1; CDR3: SVELARAYEQY
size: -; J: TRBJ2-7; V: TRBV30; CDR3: ACQGGEGEQY
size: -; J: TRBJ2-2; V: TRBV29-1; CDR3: SVDLGTGELF